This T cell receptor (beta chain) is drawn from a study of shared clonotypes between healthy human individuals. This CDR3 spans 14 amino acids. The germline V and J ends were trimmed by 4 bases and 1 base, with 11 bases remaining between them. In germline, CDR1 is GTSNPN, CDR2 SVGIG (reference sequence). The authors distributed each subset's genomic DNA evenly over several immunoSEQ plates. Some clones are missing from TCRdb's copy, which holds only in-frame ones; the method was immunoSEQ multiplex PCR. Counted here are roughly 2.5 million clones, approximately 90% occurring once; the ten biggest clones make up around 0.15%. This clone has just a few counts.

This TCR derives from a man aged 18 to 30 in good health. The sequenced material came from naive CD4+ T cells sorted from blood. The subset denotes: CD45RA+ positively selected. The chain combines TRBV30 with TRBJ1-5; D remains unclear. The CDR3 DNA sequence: TGTGCCTGGACACGGGAGCAGAGCAATCAGCCCCAGCATTTT. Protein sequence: CAWTREQSNQPQHF.